Presented here are 29 T cell receptor beta chains from one specimen sequenced in a study of blood T cell repertoires in COVID-19. Sequencing used immunoSEQ multiplex PCR; TCRdb keeps in-frame clones, though not all of them. The top ten hold roughly a tenth of the sample, which has 45,000 to 60,000 clones, approximately 84% seen once. The sample taken for sequencing was peripheral blood. These TCRs come from a man aged 80 or over with COVID-19, enrolled during active disease.

The J gene is TRBJ1-2, the V gene TRBV7-9, with D perhaps TRBD1 (5 bases). The CDR3 is 15 residues long. The V end lost 1 base, the J end lost 0 bases, and 9 bases lay between the germline ends. CDR1 and CDR2 from the germline V gene are SEHNR and FQNEAQ (reference sequence). The CDR3 loop is CASSLVKGTNYGYTF. The CDR3, as DNA: TGTGCCAGCAGCTTAGTCAAGGGGACTAACTATGGCTACACCTTC.

The gene calls are TRBV6-2 or TRBV6-3 and TRBJ2-2; 9 positions match TRBD1. From germline, CDR1 is MNHEY and CDR2 SVGEGT. This CDR3 is 18 amino acids long. J was trimmed by 5 bases and V by 0 bases; bases with no gene match: 10. The CDR3 DNA reads as TGTGCCAGCAGTTACTCGATTAGGGACAGGGAGACTACCGGGGAGCTGTTTTTT. Its translation is CASSYSIRDRETTGELFF.

The rearrangement uses TRBV15 and TRBJ2-3; TRBD1 agrees at 10 bases. Germline lookup yields CDR1 LNHNV and CDR2 YYDKDF (reference sequence). The junction had 9 bases not matched to a gene; V was cut back by 5 bases and J by 7 bases. CDR3 length: 15 residues. CDR3 sequence (DNA): TGTGCCACCAGCTTGGACAGGGGGATGGTTAATACGCAGTATTTT. This sequence encodes CATSLDRGMVNTQYF.

The V and J genes are TRBV4-3 and TRBJ2-3, with TRBD2 as a possible D gene (6 bases). Per the germline V gene, CDR1 is LGHNA and CDR2 is YSLEER. V shed 3 bases and J shed 2 bases, with 12 bases lying between them. The CDR3 is made up of 15 amino acids. CDR3 DNA: TGCGCCAGCAGCCAGGGAGGCAGCTACACAGATACGCAGTATTTT. Translation gives CASSQGGSYTDTQYF.

This clone was counted once. The chain recombines TRBV19 with TRBJ2-1; 10 nucleotides line up with TRBD2. V shed 6 bases and J 4 bases; nucleotides not matched to a gene: 3. The CDR3 runs to 14 residues. The germline CDR1 and CDR2 sequences are LNHDA and SQIVND (reference sequence). Here the CDR3 reads CASREREGYNEQFF. CDR3 coding DNA: TGTGCCAGTAGAGAGCGGGAGGGGTACAATGAGCAGTTCTTC. The whole variable domain, filled in from reference TRBV19 and TRBJ2-1, reads DGGITQSPKYLFRKEGQNVTLSCEQNLNHDAMYWYRQDPGQGLRLIYYSQIVNDFQKGDIAEGYSVSREKKESFPLTVTSAQKNPTAFYLCASREREGYNEQFFGPGTRLTVL.

V gene TRBV15 combines with J gene TRBJ2-1, with D possibly matching TRBD2 (6 bases). V was shortened by 0 bases and J by 10 bases, with 16 bases between the two germline ends. CDR3 size: 15 residues. Germline CDR1 and CDR2: LNHNV and YYDKDF (reference sequence). The CDR3, as DNA: TGTGCCACCAGCAGAGATCGGGGCGGGATCGGGGAGCAGTTCTTC. Protein: CATSRDRGGIGEQFF.

Concerning this clone: Germline is not matched at one junction end, which may reflect a read error. This rearrangement joins TRBV5-4 to TRBJ2-3; 7 bases are a match to TRBD1. The germline CDR1 and CDR2 sequences are SGHNT and YYREEE (reference sequence). The CDR3 is made up of 14 amino acids. The CDR3 spells CASNLDRSTDTQYF. DNA for the CDR3: TGTGCCAGCAACTTGGACAGGAGCACAGATACGCAGTATTTT.

The V and J genes are TRBV5-4 and TRBJ2-1, with 11 nucleotides matching TRBD2. This CDR3 comprises 16 residues. CDR1 SGHNT and CDR2 YYREEE come from the germline V gene (reference sequence). V gave up 4 bases and J gave up 5 bases; unmatched junction bases: 8. CDR3 sequence: CASSALAGGIDNEQFF. In DNA form, the CDR3 reads TGTGCCAGCAGCGCATTAGCGGGAGGGATAGACAATGAGCAGTTCTTC.

V usage is TRBV5-1 and J usage is TRBJ1-2, with TRBD1 matching over 12 bases. The CDR3 totals 18 residues. The V and J ends lost 1 base and 4 bases, in that order; junction bases with no gene match: 11. CDR1 and CDR2 (germline): SGHRS, YFSETQ. CDR3 sequence: CASSLMSGTGGVFYGYTF. As DNA, the CDR3 is TGCGCCAGCAGCTTGATGTCTGGGACAGGGGGCGTCTTCTATGGCTACACCTTC.

The rearrangement joins TRBV19 to TRBJ2-1; D might be TRBD1 (6 bases). In germline, CDR1 is LNHDA, CDR2 SQIVND (reference sequence). Deletions cut 3 bases from V and 7 bases from J, with 13 bases between. The CDR3 contains 14 residues. CDR3 amino acids: CASSIQPQGNEQFF. The CDR3 DNA sequence: TGTGCCAGTAGTATTCAACCGCAGGGGAATGAGCAGTTCTTC.

The J gene is TRBJ2-7, the V gene TRBV5-1; 10 bases are a match to TRBD1. The V and J ends lost 3 bases and 4 bases, in that order; junction bases with no gene match: 4. The length of the CDR3 is 14 residues. CDR1 and CDR2 (germline): SGHRS, YFSETQ. The CDR3 here is CASSYGQGGYEQYV. Written as DNA, the CDR3 is TGCGCCAGCAGCTACGGACAGGGGGGGTACGAGCAGTACGTC.

The rearrangement uses TRBV6-1 and TRBJ2-3, with TRBD2 matching 7 bases. Germline V lookup: CDR1 MNHNS, CDR2 SASEGT. With 4 bases clipped from V and 4 bases from J, the junction kept 14 bases outside the gene matches. CDR3 length equals 17 residues. CDR3: CASSARFGGGSADTQYF. CDR3 nucleotide sequence: TGTGCCAGCAGTGCCCGATTTGGGGGAGGGAGCGCAGATACGCAGTATTTT.

V is TRBV24-1 and J is TRBJ2-1; the match to TRBD2 covers 14 bases. The CDR3 consists of 14 residues. In germline, CDR1 is KGHDR, CDR2 SFDVKD. V gave up 9 bases and J gave up 3 bases; unmatched junction bases: 0. DNA of the CDR3: TGTGCCACCGGGACTAGCGGGAGCTACAATGAGCAGTTCTTC. Encoded protein: CATGTSGSYNEQFF.

This chain links TRBV3-1 (or the pseudogene TRBV3-2) with TRBJ1-4; D remains ambiguous. The CDR3 runs 14 residues. Trimming removed 3 bases from V and 4 bases from J, with 9 bases in between. Germline V lookup: CDR1 LGHDT, CDR2 YNNKEL (reference sequence). This CDR3 reads CASSHLIGNEKLFF. Written as DNA, the CDR3 is TGTGCCAGCAGCCACCTTATCGGTAATGAAAAACTGTTTTTT.

This chain connects TRBV7-2 to TRBJ2-5; possibly TRBD1 for D (6 bases). Per the germline V gene, CDR1 is SGHTA and CDR2 is FQGNSA. The ends were cut back, 5 bases at V and 1 base at J, with 14 bases in the middle. The CDR3 is 15 residues long. DNA of the CDR3: TGTGCCAGCAGCCCCGACAGGTGGGTCCAAGAGACCCAGTACTTC. Its protein is CASSPDRWVQETQYF.

The rearrangement joins TRBV15 to TRBJ2-7, with unresolved D. This CDR3 spans 13 amino acids. V was shortened by 1 base and J by 2 bases, with 6 bases between the two germline ends. CDR1 is LNHNV and CDR2 is YYDKDF in the germline V gene (reference sequence). CDR3 residues: CATSRGVTYEQYF. In nucleotides, the CDR3 is TGTGCCACCAGCAGAGGCGTTACCTACGAGCAGTACTTC.

J is TRBJ1-1 and V is TRBV25-1, with TRBD1 matching 10 bases. This CDR3 spans 14 amino acids. The trim removed 6 bases at V and 6 bases at J, leaving 7 bases unmatched. Germline-derived CDR1 and CDR2 are MGHDK and SYGVNS. The CDR3 region has the DNA TGTGCCAGCAGGCAAGGGGACAGGGGAGCTGAAGCTTTCTTT. Translated, it gives CASRQGDRGAEAFF.

V usage is TRBV7-2 and J usage is TRBJ1-5; TRBD1 matches at 8 bases. The V gene end was trimmed by 7 bases and the J gene end by 2 bases; junction bases not matched to a gene: 7. The CDR3 runs 15 residues. Germline CDR1 reads SGHTA; CDR2 reads FQGNSA. CDR3 in DNA: TGTGCCAGCACAGGGGGCGCATGGGGCAATCAGCCCCAGCATTTT. This gives the protein CASTGGAWGNQPQHF.

V and J are TRBV30 and TRBJ2-1; TRBD1 matches at 8 bases. The CDR3 loop spans 13 amino acids. The germline V gene has CDR1 GTSNPN and CDR2 SVGIG (reference sequence). The ends lost 5 bases at V and 0 bases at J; junction bases unmatched: 0. The CDR3 DNA reads as TGTGCCTGGGACAGGGGCTCCTACAATGAGCAGTTCTTC. It yields the protein CAWDRGSYNEQFF. The complete variable domain, with remaining parts taken from reference TRBV30 and TRBJ2-1, reads SQTIHQWPATLVQPVGSPLSLECTVEGTSNPNLYWYRQAAGRGLQLLFYSVGIGQISSEVPQNLSASRPQDRQFILSSKKLLLSDSGFYLCAWDRGSYNEQFFGPGTRLTVL.

V and J are TRBV5-4 and TRBJ1-2; 10 bases match TRBD1. J lost 7 bases, V lost 3 bases, and 12 bases had no gene match. This CDR3 is built from 16 residues. Per the germline V gene, CDR1 is SGHNT and CDR2 is YYREEE (reference sequence). In DNA, the CDR3 is TGTGCCAGCAGCTACCCCGGGACAGGGGAGGGCGTTGGCTACACCTTC. It encodes CASSYPGTGEGVGYTF.

V usage is TRBV5-8 and J usage is TRBJ1-5, with TRBD1 identical over 11 bases. This CDR3 is 15 amino acids long. Germline assignment: CDR1 SGHTS and CDR2 YDEGEE. V shed 7 bases and J 4 bases; nucleotides not matched to a gene: 7. The CDR3, as DNA: TGTGCCAGCCGCCGCCGGGACAGGGGGAATCAGCCCCAGCATTTT. It encodes CASRRRDRGNQPQHF.

The rearrangement uses TRBV6-5 and TRBJ2-1; 10 bases match TRBD2. The V gene end was trimmed by 6 bases and the J gene end by 8 bases; junction bases not matched to a gene: 10. CDR1 is MNHEY and CDR2 is SVGAGI in the germline V gene. This CDR3 contains 15 residues. The CDR3: CASRKAGGLRYEQFF. In DNA form, the CDR3 reads TGTGCCAGCAGGAAAGCGGGAGGGCTTAGGTATGAGCAGTTCTTC.

The CDR3 spells CASSVAGTGDSNQPQHF. The DNA for the CDR3 is TGTGCCAGCAGCGTCGCCGGGACAGGGGATAGTAATCAGCCCCAGCATTTT. The chain carries TRBV21-1 and TRBJ1-5; TRBD1 was called by the table and not checked on the DNA. TRBV21-1 is flagged as a pseudogene. The CDR3 runs to 17 residues.

The CDR3 sequence: CASSAGPGGVGTGELFF. Here the CDR3 DNA reads TGTGCCAGCAGCGCGGGACCTGGAGGGGTAGGGACCGGGGAGCTGTTTTTT. This sequence joins TRBV9 and TRBJ2-2; weak D call: TRBD2 (6 bases). Trimming took off 3 bases at V and 5 bases at J, with 20 bases between the two ends. This CDR3 is built from 17 residues. The V gene's germline CDR1 is SGDLS and CDR2 YYNGEE.

The chain uses TRBV5-1 and TRBJ2-1; D is undetermined. Germline V lookup: CDR1 SGHRS, CDR2 YFSETQ. This CDR3 has 12 residues. The V end was cut by 3 bases, the J end by 7 bases, with 8 bases between. CDR3 residues: CASSSSLNEQFF. The CDR3 coding sequence is TGCGCCAGCAGCTCTTCCCTGAATGAGCAGTTCTTC.

The chain links TRBV27 to TRBJ1-2, with unresolved D. Germline lookup yields CDR1 MNHEY and CDR2 SMNVEV (reference sequence). V shed 8 bases and J shed 0 bases, with 16 bases lying between them. This CDR3 has 15 residues. CDR3 nucleotide sequence: TGTGCCAGCCAGAAGGCCGGGAAAACTAACTATGGCTACACCTTC. Translation gives CASQKAGKTNYGYTF.

The V and J genes are TRBV18 and TRBJ1-2; a possible D gene is TRBD1 (6 bases). The length of the CDR3 is 14 residues. Germline V lookup: CDR1 KGHSH, CDR2 LQKENI. V shed 4 bases and J shed 4 bases, with 13 bases lying between them. The CDR3 DNA reads TGTGCCAGCTCACAGCGACAGGACTCCTATGGCTACACCTTC. It translates to CASSQRQDSYGYTF.

The chain uses TRBV7-6 and TRBJ1-4; tentative D call: TRBD1 (5 bases). Looked up from germline, CDR1 is SGHVS and CDR2 is FNYEAQ. V was pared by 6 bases and J by 2 bases, with 16 bases between. This CDR3 has 16 amino acids. The CDR3 coding sequence is TGTGCCAGCAGTGGGGCCAACTCTGGGACTAATGAAAAACTGTTTTTT. As protein: CASSGANSGTNEKLFF.

The V call is TRBV10-1, the J call TRBJ2-7; 7 nucleotides agree with TRBD2. The CDR3 is 13 residues long. The junction had 9 bases not matched to a gene; V was cut back by 3 bases and J by 10 bases. CDR1 is WNHNN and CDR2 is SYGVQD in the germline V gene (reference sequence). The CDR3 coding sequence is TGCGCCAGCAGTGATAGCTCGGGAGGTAAACAGTACGTC. Translation: CASSDSSGGKQYV.